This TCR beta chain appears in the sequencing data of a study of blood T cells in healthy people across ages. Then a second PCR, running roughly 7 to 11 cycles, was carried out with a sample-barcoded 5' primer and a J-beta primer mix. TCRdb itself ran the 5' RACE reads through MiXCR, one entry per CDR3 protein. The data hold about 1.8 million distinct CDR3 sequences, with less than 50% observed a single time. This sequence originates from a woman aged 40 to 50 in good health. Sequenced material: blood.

CDR3 amino acids: CASSLGEWFDEQFF. CDR3 in DNA: TGTGCCAGCAGCTTAGGGGAGTGGTTCGATGAGCAGTTCTTC. The J gene is TRBJ2-1, the V gene TRBV7-9; possible D gene TRBD2, 5 bases. The CDR3 is made up of 14 amino acids. The V gene lost 1 base and the J gene lost 8 bases, with 12 bases spanning the gap. Germline CDR1 and CDR2: SEHNR and FQNEAQ (reference sequence).